This T cell receptor beta chain comes out of a study of regulatory T cells in long-lasting Graves disease. Overall study context: Persistent Graves' disease meant over 5 years of antithyroid drugs with positive TSH receptor antibodies.

Notes on the study in general: New patients shared fewer public clonotypes (approximately 970) than persistent patients did (2,741). The TCR repertoire of persistent Graves' patients was less diverse than that of newly diagnosed ones.

This clonotype was seen a handful of times. Its antigen is as yet unknown. CDR1 and CDR2 from the germline V gene are SNHLY and FYNNEI. V was trimmed by 6 bases and J by 4 bases, leaving 9 bases between them. CDR3 length: 12 residues. Both iRepertoire HTBI primers and Arm-PCR of CDR3 regions were used to build the TCR beta libraries. TCRdb processed the multiplex PCR reads anew with MiXCR; each CDR3 protein has one entry. In the table there are roughly 450,000 distinct CDR3 sequences, 22% of which are singletons. The time point was: persistent/refractory GD, antithyroid drugs over 5 years with positive TRAb. PBMCs provided the RNA from which the TCR library was made.

J is TRBJ1-2 and V is TRBV2, with unresolved D. This TCR came from a female donor with Graves disease. Specimen: peripheral blood mononuclear cells (PBMCs), collected when the disease was refractory, from a patient treated with antithyroid drugs. The CDR3 loop reads CASRQFPYGYTF. In DNA form, the CDR3 reads TGTGCCAGCAGACAGTTTCCCTATGGCTACACCTTC.